The present entry profiles one T cell receptor (beta chain) with its context. No antigen is known for it. Since a much larger clone is just one base distant, this may be a read error. These data belong to a study of tumor and adjacent non-tumor tissue in lung cancer. Study details: There were 11 to 13 adenocarcinoma, a couple of squamous cell carcinoma and 1 small cell lung cancer cases.

Findings and limits, study-wide: Tumor TCR diversity, when higher, was linked to shorter survival. Compared with tumor, normal lung showed significantly lower TCR diversity.

RNA was extracted from bulk tissue without any cell sorting. Distant lung tissue was collected more than 3 cm away from the tumor edge. A modified ARM-PCR protocol with three rounds of nested PCR amplified TCRbeta. Each CDR3 protein gets one entry after TCRdb re-called the multiplex PCR reads with MiXCR. Found here are roughly 69,000 distinct CDR3 sequences, under 80% of them singletons; the top ten hold around 45%. The sample taken for sequencing was distant non-tumor lung tissue. This TCR was recovered from a man aged 60 to 75 with non-small cell lung cancer.

CDR3 residues: CTSSFVQSSYEQYF. CDR3 nucleotides: TGTACCAGCAGCTTCGTTCAAAGCTCCTACGAGCAGTACTTC. V is TRBV13 and J is TRBJ2-7; D remains ambiguous. CDR3 size: 14 residues. From germline, CDR1 is PRHDT and CDR2 FYEKMQ (reference sequence).